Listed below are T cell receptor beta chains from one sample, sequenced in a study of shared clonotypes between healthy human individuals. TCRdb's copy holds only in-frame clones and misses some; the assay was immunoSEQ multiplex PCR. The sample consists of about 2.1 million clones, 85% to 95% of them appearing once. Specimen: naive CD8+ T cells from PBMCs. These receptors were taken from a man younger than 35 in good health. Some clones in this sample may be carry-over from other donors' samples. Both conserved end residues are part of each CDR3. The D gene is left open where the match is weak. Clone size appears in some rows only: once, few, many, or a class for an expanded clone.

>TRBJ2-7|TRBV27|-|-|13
CASSWGEGYEQYF
TGTGCCAGCAGCTGGGGGGAAGGGTACGAGCAGTACTTC
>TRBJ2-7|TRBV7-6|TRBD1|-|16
CASSLVGTGVSNEQYF
TGTGCCAGCAGCTTAGTAGGGACAGGGGTTAGCAACGAGCAGTACTTC
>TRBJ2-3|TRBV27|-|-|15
CASLRGAGSGDTQYF
TGTGCCAGCCTCCGGGGGGCAGGAAGCGGAGATACGCAGTATTTT
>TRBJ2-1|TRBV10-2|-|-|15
CASTQRVLSYNEQFF
TGCGCCAGCACACAGCGGGTTCTCTCCTACAATGAGCAGTTCTTC
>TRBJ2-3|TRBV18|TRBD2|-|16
CASSPFGGSGADTQYF
TGTGCCAGCTCACCGTTCGGCGGGAGTGGGGCAGATACGCAGTATTTT
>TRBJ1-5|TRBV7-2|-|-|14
CASSLIQGNQPQHF
TGTGCCAGCAGCTTAATACAGGGCAATCAGCCCCAGCATTTT
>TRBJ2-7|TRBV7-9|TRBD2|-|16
CASKPPVSGRPYEQYF
TGTGCCAGCAAACCTCCGGTCAGCGGGAGACCCTACGAGCAGTACTTC
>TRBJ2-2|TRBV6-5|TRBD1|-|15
CASSPDRAGTGELFF
TGTGCCAGCAGCCCGGACAGGGCGGGGACCGGGGAGCTGTTTTTT
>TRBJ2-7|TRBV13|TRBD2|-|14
CASSQSGTSGSVNF
TGTGCCAGCAGCCAATCCGGGACTAGCGGGAGTGTGAACTTC
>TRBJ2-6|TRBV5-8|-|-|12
CASSYPPDVLTF
TGTGCCAGCAGCTACCCCCCGGATGTCCTGACTTTC
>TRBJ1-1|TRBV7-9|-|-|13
CASSLGKTGEAFF
TGTGCCAGCAGCTTAGGGAAGACAGGTGAAGCTTTCTTT
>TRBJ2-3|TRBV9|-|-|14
CASSVTGNTDTQYF
TGTGCCAGCAGCGTTACAGGGAACACAGATACGCAGTATTTT
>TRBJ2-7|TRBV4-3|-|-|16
CASSQDSASDTYEQYF
TGCGCCAGCAGCCAAGATTCGGCTAGCGACACCTACGAGCAGTACTTC
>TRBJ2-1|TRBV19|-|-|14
CASSYPGTSNEQFF
TGTGCCAGTAGCTACCCCGGGACAAGCAATGAGCAGTTCTTC
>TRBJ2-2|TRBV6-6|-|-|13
CASSYEGSGELFF
TGTGCCAGCAGTTACGAGGGGTCAGGGGAGCTGTTTTTT
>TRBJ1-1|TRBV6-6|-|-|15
CASSYSKGPNTEAFF
TGTGCCAGCAGTTACTCGAAAGGTCCGAACACTGAAGCTTTCTTT
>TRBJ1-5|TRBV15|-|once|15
CATSRDSEGLQPQHF
TGTGCCACCAGCAGAGATAGTGAGGGTCTGCAGCCCCAGCATTTT
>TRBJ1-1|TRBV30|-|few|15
CAWSVVQVEKTEAFF
TGTGCCTGGAGTGTCGTCCAGGTGGAGAAAACTGAAGCTTTCTTT
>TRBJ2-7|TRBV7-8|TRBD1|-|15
CASSFTGGTAYEQYF
TGTGCCAGCAGCTTCACAGGGGGCACCGCGTACGAGCAGTACTTC
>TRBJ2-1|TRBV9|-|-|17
CASSVAWGESSYNEQFF
TGTGCCAGCAGCGTAGCTTGGGGGGAGAGCTCCTACAATGAGCAGTTCTTC
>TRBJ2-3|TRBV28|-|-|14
CASDRRTSTDTQYF
TGTGCCAGCGACAGGCGCACTAGCACAGATACGCAGTATTTT
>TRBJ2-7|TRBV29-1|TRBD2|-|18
CSVEVSGLAGGPIYEQYF
TGCAGCGTTGAAGTGTCGGGACTAGCGGGAGGGCCTATTTACGAGCAGTACTTC
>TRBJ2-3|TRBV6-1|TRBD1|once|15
CASRHGAGGADTQYF
TGTGCCAGCAGACACGGGGCAGGGGGCGCAGATACGCAGTATTTT
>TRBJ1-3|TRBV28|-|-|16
CASSLFRAEAGNTIYF
TGTGCCAGCAGTTTATTTCGAGCGGAAGCCGGAAACACCATATATTTT
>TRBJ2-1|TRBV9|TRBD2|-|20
CASSSTGTSGPQASPYEQFF
TGTGCCAGCAGCTCCACCGGGACTAGCGGGCCCCAAGCCTCCCCCTATGAGCAGTTCTTC
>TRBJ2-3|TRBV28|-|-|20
CASTFHPMGGSLHHTDTQYF
TGTGCCAGCACCTTCCACCCGATGGGCGGGTCTCTCCACCACACAGATACGCAGTATTTT
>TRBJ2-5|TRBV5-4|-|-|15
CASSNLGQAQETQYF
TGTGCCAGCAGCAACCTGGGACAAGCCCAAGAGACCCAGTACTTC
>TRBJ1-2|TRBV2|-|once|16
CASSEARGASDWGYTF
TGTGCCAGCAGTGAAGCGCGGGGTGCTTCCGACTGGGGCTACACCTTC
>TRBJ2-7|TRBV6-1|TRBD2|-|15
CASSGSGRGPYEQYF
TGTGCCAGCAGTGGATCCGGGAGGGGCCCCTACGAGCAGTACTTC
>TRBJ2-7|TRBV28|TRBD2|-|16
CASSPGLAGGYYEQYF
TGTGCCAGCAGCCCCGGACTAGCGGGAGGCTATTACGAGCAGTACTTC
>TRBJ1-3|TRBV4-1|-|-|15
CASSQSRGYGNTIYF
TGCGCCAGCAGCCAATCAAGGGGGTACGGAAACACCATATATTTT
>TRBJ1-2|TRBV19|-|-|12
CASRTGWDGYTF
TGTGCCAGTAGGACAGGATGGGATGGCTACACCTTC
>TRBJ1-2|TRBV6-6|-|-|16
CASSYHPRGANYGYTF
TGTGCCAGCAGCTACCACCCTCGGGGTGCTAACTATGGCTACACCTTC
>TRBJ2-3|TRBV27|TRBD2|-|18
CASSLRELAGVNTDTQYF
TGTGCCAGCAGTTTAAGGGAACTAGCGGGAGTAAACACAGATACGCAGTATTTT
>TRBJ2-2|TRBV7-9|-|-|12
CASSLVIGELFF
TGTGCCAGCAGCTTAGTCATCGGGGAGCTGTTTTTT